The 5 T cell receptor beta chains below come from one sample, sequenced in a study of PD-1 blockade in mismatch repair-deficient tumors. Clones were sequenced by immunoSEQ multiplex PCR, and TCRdb holds only the in-frame ones, with some missing. The sample has approximately 38,000 clones; around 75% are singletons. Sample: peripheral blood, taken 4 weeks after starting pembrolizumab. The receptors shown here come from an adult with mismatch repair-deficient cancer.

The rearrangement joins TRBV19 to TRBJ2-3, with 13 positions matching TRBD2. The J segment lost 1 base and the V segment lost 9 bases, leaving 7 bases of the junction unmatched. From germline, CDR1 is LNHDA and CDR2 SQIVND (reference sequence). CDR3 size: 16 residues. The CDR3 DNA sequence: TGTGCCAGCCGTGCCGGACTAGCGGGAGGCACAGATACGCAGTATTTT. This gives the protein CASRAGLAGGTDTQYF.

This chain connects TRBV11-2 to TRBJ1-2; TRBD1 aligns across 9 bases. The junction had 5 bases not matched to a gene; V was cut back by 2 bases and J by 4 bases. Germline V gene data show CDR1 as SGHAT and CDR2 as FQNNGV. CDR3 length equals 15 residues. CDR3 DNA sequence: TGTGCCAGCAGCTTAAGGGGACAGGGCCCCTATGGCTACACCTTC. It yields the protein CASSLRGQGPYGYTF.

The chain employs TRBV5-6 and TRBJ2-5; a weak D match, TRBD1 (6 bases). CDR1 is SGHDT, CDR2 YYEEEE, per germline. Trimming took off 0 bases at V and 5 bases at J, with 11 bases between the two ends. CDR3 length: 14 amino acids. The CDR3 sequence is CASSLARGGETQYF. CDR3 bases: TGTGCCAGCAGCTTGGCCAGGGGCGGGGAGACCCAGTACTTC.

This CDR3 is CASSPGAGYEQYF. The CDR3 nucleotides are TGTGCCAGCAGTCCTGGGGCTGGCTACGAGCAGTACTTC. The chain is built from TRBV27 and TRBJ2-7, with D possibly being TRBD1 (5 bases). The CDR3 contains 13 residues. V was shortened by 5 bases and J by 3 bases, with 11 bases between the two germline ends. CDR1 MNHEY and CDR2 SMNVEV come from the germline V gene (reference sequence).

V gene TRBV7-9 combines with J gene TRBJ2-1; D may be TRBD2 (6 bases). The germline V gene encodes CDR1 SEHNR and CDR2 FQNEAQ (reference sequence). Trimming took off 2 bases at V and 7 bases at J, with 18 bases between the two ends. This CDR3 has 16 amino acids. Here the CDR3 reads CASSLLIGQEGNEQFF. CDR3 in DNA: TGTGCCAGCAGCTTACTTATCGGGCAGGAGGGGAATGAGCAGTTCTTC.